This T cell receptor beta chain originates from a study of early T cells in non-severe SARS-CoV-2 infection. Study-level background: Sequencing used unsorted whole-blood bulk RNA, so chains lack pairing.

Germline V gene sequence: CDR1 SGHVS, CDR2 FQNEAQ. The CDR3 contains 17 residues. V was pared by 5 bases and J by 1 base, with 15 bases between. The protocol attached unique molecular identifiers to individual cDNA molecules. TCRdb re-called the 5' RACE reads with MiXCR, one entry per CDR3 protein. The sample records 63,000 or so distinct CDR3 sequences, 10% to 12% being singletons. The sequenced sample was whole blood, obtained at baseline. The chain couples TRBV7-8 to TRBJ2-6; D is possibly TRBD1 (6 bases). The receptor was derived from an adult who was a healthcare worker with PCR-confirmed SARS-CoV-2 infection or an uninfected control (not recorded which). In nucleotides, the CDR3 is TGTGCCAGCAGCCCGGGACGGCAGGGGTCTGGGGCCAACGTCCTGACTTTC. Translating gives CASSPGRQGSGANVLTF.